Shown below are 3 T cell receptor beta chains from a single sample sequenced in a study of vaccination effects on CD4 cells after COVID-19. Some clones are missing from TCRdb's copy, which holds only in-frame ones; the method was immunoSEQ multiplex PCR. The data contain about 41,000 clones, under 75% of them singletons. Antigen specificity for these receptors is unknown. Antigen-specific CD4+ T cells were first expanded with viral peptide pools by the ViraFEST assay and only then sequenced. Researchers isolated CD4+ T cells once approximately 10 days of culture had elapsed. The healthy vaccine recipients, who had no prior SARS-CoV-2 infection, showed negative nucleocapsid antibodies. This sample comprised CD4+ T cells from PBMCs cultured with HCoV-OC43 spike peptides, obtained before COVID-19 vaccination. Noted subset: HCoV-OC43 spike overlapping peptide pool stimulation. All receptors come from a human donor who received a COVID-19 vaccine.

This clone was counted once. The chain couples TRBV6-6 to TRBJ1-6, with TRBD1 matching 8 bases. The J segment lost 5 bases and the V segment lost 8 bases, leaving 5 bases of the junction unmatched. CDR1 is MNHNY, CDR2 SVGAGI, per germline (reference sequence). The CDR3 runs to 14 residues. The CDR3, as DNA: TGTGCCAGCGACAGGGGAGGCAATAATTCACCCCTCCACTTT. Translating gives CASDRGGNNSPLHF.

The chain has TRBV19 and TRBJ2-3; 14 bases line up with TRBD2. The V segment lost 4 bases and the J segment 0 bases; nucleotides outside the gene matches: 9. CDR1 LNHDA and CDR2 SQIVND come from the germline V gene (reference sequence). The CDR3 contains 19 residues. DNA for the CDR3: TGTGCCAGTAGTAGGACTAGCGGGGGGTACCCTTCTAGCACAGATACGCAGTATTTT. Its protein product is CASSRTSGGYPSSTDTQYF.

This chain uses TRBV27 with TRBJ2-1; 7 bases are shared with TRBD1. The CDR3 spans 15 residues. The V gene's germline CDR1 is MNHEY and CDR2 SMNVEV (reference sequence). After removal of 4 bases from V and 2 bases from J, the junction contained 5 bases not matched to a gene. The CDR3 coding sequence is TGTGCCAGCAGTTCGGGACAGTCTCCCTACAATGAGCAGTTCTTC. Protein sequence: CASSSGQSPYNEQFF.